This TCR beta chain was retrieved from a study of blood T cell repertoires in COVID-19. As processed by the authors: Amplification of reference gene primers provided the estimated nucleated cell counts. Assay: immunoSEQ multiplex PCR; the TCRdb copy retains only in-frame clones and omits some. The V and J calls and clone size are taken from that table; D and trimming were inferred from the DNA. The data show 180,000 or so clones, roughly 82% seen once. The germline V and J ends were trimmed by 2 bases and 5 bases, with 15 bases remaining between them. The CDR3 runs to 15 residues. CDR1 is MNHNS and CDR2 is SASEGT in the germline V gene. Residents of about two dozen US areas, aged about 18 to 100 years, made up the participants. Participant-given clinical history determined each cohort assignment. Cohort 3 donors were reported recovered after two negative PCRs, clearance, or symptom resolution.

Specimen: PBMCs or T cells enriched from blood (not recorded which). The clonotype comes from a man aged 50-60 years who had recovered from COVID-19. J is TRBJ2-5 and V is TRBV6-1; D perhaps matches TRBD2 (6 bases). CDR3 DNA sequence: TGTGCCAGCAGTGAATCGGGGGTTCGATTGGAGACCCAGTACTTC. Protein sequence: CASSESGVRLETQYF.